This paragraph covers one T cell receptor beta chain sequence. Its target is unknown. The record originates from a study of blood T cells in healthy people across ages. Study conclusions and caveats: TCR beta diversity per million T cells fell roughly linearly with age. Not knowing donor CMV status may have confounded expanded clonotype changes.

Using a J-beta primer mix together with a sample-barcoded 5' primer, a second PCR was run for roughly 6 to 12 cycles. A template-switch adaptor with 12 random nucleotides tagged each cDNA molecule. Using its own MiXCR run on the 5' RACE reads, TCRdb lists one record per CDR3 protein. The sample holds some 710,000 distinct CDR3 sequences; 46% are singletons and the top ten take around a sixth. This CDR3 contains 14 residues. Germline V gene lookup returns CDR1 DFQATT and CDR2 SNEGSKA (reference sequence). Trimming removed 4 bases at V and 4 bases at J, with 16 bases between. The TCR sequence derives from a man at least 80 years old in good health. V usage is TRBV20-1 and J usage is TRBJ2-5, with D perhaps being TRBD1 or TRBD2 (6 bases each). The sequenced sample was blood. CDR3 sequence: CSATEGGPPETQYF. As DNA, the CDR3 is TGCAGTGCTACAGAGGGGGGCCCGCCAGAGACCCAGTACTTC.